This T cell receptor (beta chain) was observed in a study of molecular identifiers for immune sequencing clone quantification. The CDR3 extends over 13 amino acids. Germline CDR1 DFQATT, CDR2 SNEGSKA (reference sequence). J lost 6 bases, V lost 2 bases, and 6 bases had no gene match. One entry per CDR3 protein, called by TCRdb with MiXCR from the PCR reads. Of approximately 40,000 distinct CDR3 sequences in the sample, less than 20% are singletons; the top ten hold around 7%. The sequenced material came from naive CD8+ T cells from blood, with Jurkat cell RNA spiked in. Noted subset: FACS-sorted CD8+CD4-CCR7+CD45RA+ naive T cells. The TCR originated in a human donor in good health. Some libraries in this study had Jurkat cell RNA spiked in. V and J are TRBV20-1 and TRBJ1-1, with 7 positions matching TRBD1. CDR3 region: CSARIGDRAEAFF. For the CDR3, the DNA is TGCAGTGCTAGAATCGGGGACAGAGCTGAAGCTTTCTTT.